This entry lists 6 T cell receptor beta chains sequenced from one sample in a study of identical twins. TCRdb itself ran the 5' RACE reads through MiXCR, one entry per CDR3 protein. The repertoire includes 570,000 or so distinct CDR3 sequences, approximately 10% of them detected once, and under 3% sits in the top ten. These sequences were also reported in another study, on yellow fever vaccine responses in identical twins.

The sequenced sample consisted of PBMCs. The receptors were sampled from a woman aged 18-29 years in good health.

There are many counts of this clonotype. The V and J genes are TRBV20-1 and TRBJ2-7, with D tentatively TRBD2 (5 bases). Germline V gene sequence: CDR1 DFQATT, CDR2 SNEGSKA (reference sequence). The CDR3 loop spans 14 amino acids. V gave up 5 bases and J gave up 3 bases, with 17 bases separating them. CDR3 sequence: CSAPSPSRRYEQYF. Here the CDR3 DNA reads TGCAGTGCTCCTTCCCCTAGCCGACGCTACGAGCAGTACTTC.

The chain recombines TRBV5-1 with TRBJ1-4; D is possibly TRBD1 (5 bases). Trimming pared 1 base from V and 8 bases from J, leaving 12 bases between. This CDR3 has 14 residues. Per germline, CDR1 SGHRS and CDR2 YFSETQ. The CDR3 reads CASSLKGMQEKLFF. The CDR3 bases are TGCGCCAGCAGCTTGAAGGGGATGCAGGAAAAACTGTTTTTT. The full variable domain, rest sourced from reference TRBV5-1 and TRBJ1-4, is KAGVTQTPRYLIKTRGQQVTLSCSPISGHRSVSWYQQTPGQGLQFLFEYFSETQRNKGNFPGRFSGRQFSNSRSEMNVSTLELGDSALYLCASSLKGMQEKLFFGSGTQLSVL.

The chain employs TRBV15 and TRBJ2-4; TRBD2 matches 12 bases. Germline V gene lookup returns CDR1 LNHNV and CDR2 YYDKDF (reference sequence). J gave up 7 bases and V 0 bases, and 10 bases lay outside the gene matches. The CDR3 is made up of 18 amino acids. CDR3 DNA sequence: TGTGCCACCAGCAGAGATAAGTCTAGCGGGGGGGCTTTGAACATTCAGTACTTC. It codes for CATSRDKSSGGALNIQYF.

The chain combines TRBV4-2 with TRBJ2-5; unclear D gene. V was trimmed by 5 bases and J by 4 bases, leaving 11 bases between them. Germline CDR1 reads LGHNA; CDR2 reads YNFKEQ. The CDR3 sequence is 13 residues long. For the CDR3, the DNA is TGTGCCAGCAGCTCCAGGCTGGGAGAGACCCAGTACTTC. This gives the protein CASSSRLGETQYF.

V is TRBV7-9 and J is TRBJ2-3; 10 bases align to TRBD2. Germline values: CDR1 SEHNR, CDR2 FQNEAQ (reference sequence). The ends lost 5 bases at V and 5 bases at J; junction bases unmatched: 7. This CDR3 region has 15 residues. DNA of the CDR3: TGTGCCAGCAGCAACGTAGCGGGAGGAGGAGATACGCAGTATTTT. As protein: CASSNVAGGGDTQYF.

This clonotype was detected only a few times. The chain combines TRBV20-1 with TRBJ2-5; 8 bases fit TRBD2. Germline lookup yields CDR1 DFQATT and CDR2 SNEGSKA (reference sequence). The CDR3 consists of 14 residues. J gave up 4 bases and V 1 base, and 5 bases lay outside the gene matches. In DNA, the CDR3 is TGCAGTGCTAGAGCGGGGGGGGCGGGAGAGACCCAGTACTTC. Protein sequence: CSARAGGAGETQYF.